The 13 T cell receptor beta chains below were found in one sample sequenced in a study of blood T cell repertoires in COVID-19. Clones were sequenced by immunoSEQ multiplex PCR, and TCRdb holds only the in-frame ones, with some missing. Among roughly 300,000 clones listed, nearly 90% were seen once. Sequencing used PBMCs or T cells enriched from blood (not recorded which). These receptors were obtained from a woman aged 30 to 39 who had recovered from COVID-19.

DNA of the CDR3: TGTGCCAGCAGCTTTTCGAGTGACACTGAAGCTTTCTTT. This gives the protein CASSFSSDTEAFF. The rearrangement joins TRBV5-4 to TRBJ1-1; no clear D. With 2 bases removed from V and 3 bases from J, the gap between germline ends came to 8 bases. This CDR3 has 13 residues. CDR1 is SGHNT, CDR2 YYREEE, per germline (reference sequence).

CDR3 sequence reads: CASSLAGQLIANYGYTF. In DNA, the CDR3 is TGTGCCAGCAGCTTAGCGGGACAGCTTATAGCTAACTATGGCTACACCTTC. The gene calls are TRBV7-2 and TRBJ1-2, with 7 nucleotides matching TRBD1. Germline V lookup: CDR1 SGHTA, CDR2 FQGNSA. The ends lost 0 bases at V and 0 bases at J; junction bases unmatched: 7. The CDR3 is made up of 17 amino acids. Supplemented by reference TRBV7-2 and TRBJ1-2, the full variable domain reads GAGVSQSPSNKVTEKGKDVELRCDPISGHTALYWYRQSLGQGLEFLIYFQGNSAPDKSGLPSDRFSAERTGGSVSTLTIQRTQQEDSAVYLCASSLAGQLIANYGYTFGSGTRLTVV.

J is TRBJ1-4 and V is TRBV19; D call uncertain. Per germline, CDR1 LNHDA and CDR2 SQIVND (reference sequence). This CDR3 spans 13 amino acids. V lost 8 bases to trimming and J lost 8 bases, with 15 bases between them. The chain's CDR3 is CASGGTVREKLFF. In DNA form, the CDR3 reads TGTGCCAGTGGAGGAACAGTCCGGGAAAAACTGTTTTTT.

The chain employs TRBV3-1 (or the pseudogene TRBV3-2) and TRBJ1-2, with 12 bases identical to TRBD1. The germline V gene has CDR1 LGHDT and CDR2 YNNKEL (reference sequence). Germline trimming cut 4 bases from V and 8 bases from J; bases unmatched to any gene: 8. The CDR3 is 15 residues long. The CDR3 protein is CASSLTGTGGLGYTF. CDR3 nucleotides: TGTGCCAGCAGCCTTACCGGGACAGGGGGCTTGGGCTACACCTTC.

V gene TRBV5-1 combines with J gene TRBJ2-5; D may be TRBD2 (5 bases). The V end was cut by 1 base, the J end by 0 bases, with 10 bases between. Germline-derived CDR1 and CDR2 are SGHRS and YFSETQ. The CDR3 contains 15 residues. The CDR3 is CASSLFGEYQETQYF. CDR3 in DNA: TGCGCCAGCAGCTTGTTCGGGGAGTACCAAGAGACCCAGTACTTC.

J is TRBJ1-6 and V is TRBV7-2; D possibly corresponds to TRBD1 (5 bases). The CDR3 has 14 amino acids. Trimming pared 2 bases from V and 10 bases from J, leaving 12 bases between. Germline V CDR1 and CDR2: SGHTA, FQGNSA. The CDR3 DNA is TGTGCCAGCAGCTTACGGTCGGGGGACTCACCCCTCCACTTT. This sequence encodes CASSLRSGDSPLHF.

The chain has TRBV10-1 and TRBJ1-5; 11 bases line up with TRBD1. The CDR3 covers 13 residues. Germline loops: CDR1 WNHNN, CDR2 SYGVQD (reference sequence). V lost 2 bases and J lost 11; bases outside the gene matches: 2. In DNA, the CDR3 is TGCGCCAGCAGTGAGGGACAGGGGGCGGCCCAGCATTTT. It encodes CASSEGQGAAQHF.

This clone was found a few times. V gene TRBV7-2 combines with J gene TRBJ1-6, with D unresolved. From germline, CDR1 is SGHTA and CDR2 FQGNSA. The CDR3 covers 16 residues. V shed 1 base and J shed 4 bases, with 11 bases lying between them. This chain's CDR3 is CASSLVLRGYNSPLHF. CDR3 coding DNA: TGTGCCAGCAGCTTAGTATTGCGGGGATATAATTCACCCCTCCACTTT.

This clone appeared once. CDR3 protein: CASSDGMNTEAFF. As DNA, the CDR3 is TGTGCCAGCAGTGACGGGATGAACACTGAAGCTTTCTTT. V usage is TRBV2 and J usage is TRBJ1-1; D gene uncertain. Trimming pared 3 bases from V and 0 bases from J, leaving 5 bases between. The CDR3 contains 13 residues. The germline CDR1 and CDR2 sequences are SNHLY and FYNNEI.

The chain has TRBV5-8 and TRBJ2-1; D not certain. Between the trimmed V and J ends, which lost 0 bases and 0 bases, there was a span of 10 bases. This CDR3 contains 16 residues. Germline lookup yields CDR1 SGHTS and CDR2 YDEGEE. CDR3 DNA: TGTGCCAGCAGCTTGGAAGCGCTGGTCTCCTACAATGAGCAGTTCTTC. It is translated as CASSLEALVSYNEQFF.

The rearrangement uses TRBV7-9 and TRBJ1-2; D is unresolved. This CDR3 comprises 12 residues. V was clipped by 5 bases and J by 2 bases, with 6 bases between them. Germline CDR1 SEHNR, CDR2 FQNEAQ (reference sequence). Here the CDR3 reads CASSGLNYGYTF. As DNA, the CDR3 is TGTGCCAGCAGCGGGCTCAACTATGGCTACACCTTC.

This clone was detected once. The rearrangement joins TRBV9 to TRBJ1-4; possible D gene TRBD1, 5 bases. V lost 4 bases and J lost 8, with 18 bases in between. The CDR3 is 15 amino acids. CDR1 SGDLS and CDR2 YYNGEE come from the germline V gene. In DNA, the CDR3 is TGTGCCAGCAGCCAAAGGATAGGGGCGAGGGAAAAACTGTTTTTT. Translated, it gives CASSQRIGAREKLFF. The entire variable domain, with the rest obtained from reference TRBV9 and TRBJ1-4, is as follows: DSGVTQTPKHLITATGQRVTLRCSPRSGDLSVYWYQQSLDQGLQFLIQYYNGEERAKGNILERFSAQQFPDLHSELNLSSLELGDSALYFCASSQRIGAREKLFFGSGTQLSVL.

The rearrangement joins TRBV2 to TRBJ1-1; D may be TRBD1 (6 bases). V lost 5 bases, J lost 3 bases, and 10 bases lay in between. Germline CDR1 reads SNHLY; CDR2 reads FYNNEI. The CDR3 has 13 amino acids. The CDR3 DNA follows: TGTGCCAGCAGTTCTACAGGGTACACTGAAGCTTTCTTT. It yields the protein CASSSTGYTEAFF. The full variable domain, completed using reference TRBV2 and TRBJ1-1, is EPEVTQTPSHQVTQMGQEVILRCVPISNHLYFYWYRQILGQKVEFLVSFYNNEISEKSEIFDDQFSVERPDGSNFTLKIRSTKLEDSAMYFCASSSTGYTEAFFGQGTRLTVV.